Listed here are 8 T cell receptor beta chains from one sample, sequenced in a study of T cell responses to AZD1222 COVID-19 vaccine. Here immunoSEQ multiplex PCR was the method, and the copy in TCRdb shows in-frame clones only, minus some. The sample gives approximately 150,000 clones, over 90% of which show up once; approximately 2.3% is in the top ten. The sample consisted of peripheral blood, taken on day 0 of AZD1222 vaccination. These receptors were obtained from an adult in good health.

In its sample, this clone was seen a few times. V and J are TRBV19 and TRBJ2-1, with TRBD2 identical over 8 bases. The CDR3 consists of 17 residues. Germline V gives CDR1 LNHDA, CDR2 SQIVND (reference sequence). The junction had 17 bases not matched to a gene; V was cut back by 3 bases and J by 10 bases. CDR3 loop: CASSILPLAGGPQEQFF. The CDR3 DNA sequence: TGTGCCAGTAGTATCCTCCCGTTGGCGGGGGGCCCCCAAGAGCAGTTCTTC.

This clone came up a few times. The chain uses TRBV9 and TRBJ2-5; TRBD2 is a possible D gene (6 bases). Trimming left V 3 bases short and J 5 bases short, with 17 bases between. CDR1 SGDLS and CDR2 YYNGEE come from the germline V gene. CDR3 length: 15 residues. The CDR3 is CASSAGTGTGETQYF. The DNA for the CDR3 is TGTGCCAGCAGCGCGGGGACTGGGACGGGGGAGACCCAGTACTTC.

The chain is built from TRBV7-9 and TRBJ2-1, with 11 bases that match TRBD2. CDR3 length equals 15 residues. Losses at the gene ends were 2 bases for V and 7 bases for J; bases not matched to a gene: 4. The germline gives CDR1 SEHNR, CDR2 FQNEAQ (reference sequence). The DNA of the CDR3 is TGTGCCAGCAGCTTATTAGCGGGGGGGGCTAATGAGCAGTTCTTC. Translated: CASSLLAGGANEQFF.

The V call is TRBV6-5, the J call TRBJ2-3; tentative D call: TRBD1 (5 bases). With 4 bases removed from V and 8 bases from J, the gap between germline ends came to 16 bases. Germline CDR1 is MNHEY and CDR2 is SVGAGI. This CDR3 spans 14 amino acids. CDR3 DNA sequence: TGTGCCAGCAGTTTAATTAGTTCAAGGGGTACGCAGTATTTT. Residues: CASSLISSRGTQYF.

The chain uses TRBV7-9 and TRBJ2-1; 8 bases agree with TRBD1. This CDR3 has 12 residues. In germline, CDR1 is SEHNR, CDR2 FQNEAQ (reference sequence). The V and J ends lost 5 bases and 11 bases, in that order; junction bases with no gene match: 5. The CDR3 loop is CASSPQGEKQFF. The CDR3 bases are TGTGCCAGCAGCCCACAGGGGGAGAAGCAGTTCTTC.

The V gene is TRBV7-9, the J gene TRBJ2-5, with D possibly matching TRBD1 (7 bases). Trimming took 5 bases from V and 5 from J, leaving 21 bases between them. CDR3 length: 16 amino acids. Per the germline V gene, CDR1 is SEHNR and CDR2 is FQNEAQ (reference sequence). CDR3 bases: TGTGCCAGCAGCCTATACACTGACAGGGACTGGGAGACCCAGTACTTC. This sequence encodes CASSLYTDRDWETQYF.

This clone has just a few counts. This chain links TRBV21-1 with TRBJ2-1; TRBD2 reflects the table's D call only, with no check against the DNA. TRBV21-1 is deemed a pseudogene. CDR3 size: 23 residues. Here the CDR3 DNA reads TGTGCCAGCAGCAAAGCGCCCCAGCTGAGCGGGAGGGCCGTTAGGTCGTTGGACAATGAGCAGTTCTTC. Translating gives CASSKAPQLSGRAVRSLDNEQFF.

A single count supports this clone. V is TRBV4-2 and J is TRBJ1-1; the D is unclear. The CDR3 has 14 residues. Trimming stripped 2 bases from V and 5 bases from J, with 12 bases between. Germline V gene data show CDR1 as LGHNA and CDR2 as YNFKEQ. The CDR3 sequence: CASSQLGPQTEAFF. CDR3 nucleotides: TGTGCCAGCAGCCAACTCGGTCCCCAGACTGAAGCTTTCTTT.